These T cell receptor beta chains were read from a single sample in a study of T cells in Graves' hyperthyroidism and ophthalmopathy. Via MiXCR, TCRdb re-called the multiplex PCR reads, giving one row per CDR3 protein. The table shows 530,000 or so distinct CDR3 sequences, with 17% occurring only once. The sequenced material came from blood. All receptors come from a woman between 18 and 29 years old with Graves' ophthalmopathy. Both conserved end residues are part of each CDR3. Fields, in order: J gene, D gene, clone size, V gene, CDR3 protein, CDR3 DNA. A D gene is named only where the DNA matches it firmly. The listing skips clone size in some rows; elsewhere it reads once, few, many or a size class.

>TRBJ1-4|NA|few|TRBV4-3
CASSQAGGAGTNEKLFF
TGCGCCAGCAGCCAAGCGGGGGGCGCTGGAACTAATGAAAAACTGTTTTTT
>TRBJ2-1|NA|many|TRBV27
CASAIQGSNEQFF
TGTGCCAGCGCAATACAGGGTAGCAATGAGCAGTTCTTC
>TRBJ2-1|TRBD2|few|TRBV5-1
CASSLGLAGPKIYNEQFF
TGCGCCAGCAGCCTGGGACTAGCGGGACCCAAAATCTACAATGAGCAGTTCTTC
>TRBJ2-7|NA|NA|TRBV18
CASSPLKLHRYEQHF
TGTGCCAGCTCACCGCTAAAACTGCACCGCTACGAGCAGCACTTC
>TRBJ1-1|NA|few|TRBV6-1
CASSEVLGTAYTEAFF
TGTGCCAGCAGTGAAGTGCTAGGTACCGCCTACACTGAAGCTTTCTTT
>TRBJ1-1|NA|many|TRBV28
CASMDTNTEAFF
TGTGCCAGCATGGACACAAACACTGAAGCTTTCTTT
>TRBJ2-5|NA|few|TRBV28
CASSFQVQETQYF
TGTGCCAGCAGTTTCCAGGTACAAGAGACCCAGTACTTC
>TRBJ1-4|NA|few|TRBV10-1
CASSEQGEKLFF
TGCGCCAGCAGTGAGCAAGGTGAAAAACTGTTTTTT
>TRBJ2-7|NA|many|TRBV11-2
CASSSKSLGSSYEQYF
TGTGCCAGCAGCTCAAAATCCCTAGGGAGCTCCTACGAGCAGTACTTC
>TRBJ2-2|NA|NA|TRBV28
CASRTQGGHTGELFF
TGTGCCAGCAGGACTCAGGGGGGGCACACCGGGGAGCTGTTTTTT
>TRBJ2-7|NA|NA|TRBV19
CASSPQNSDYSYEQYF
TGTGCCAGTAGCCCCCAGAATAGCGACTATTCCTACGAGCAGTACTTC
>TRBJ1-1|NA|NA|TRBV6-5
CASSYSRTVNTEAFF
TGTGCCAGCAGTTACTCCAGGACAGTGAACACTGAAGCTTTCTTT
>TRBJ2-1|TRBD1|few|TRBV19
CASSMRGLSNEQFF
TGTGCCAGTAGTATGAGGGGGCTATCTAATGAGCAGTTCTTC
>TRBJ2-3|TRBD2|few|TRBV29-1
CSGVGLAGGYTQYF
TGCAGCGGGGTAGGACTAGCGGGAGGGTATACGCAGTATTTT
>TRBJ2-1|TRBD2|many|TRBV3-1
CASSQVGGTSGLSYNEQFF
TGTGCCAGCAGCCAAGTTGGGGGGACTAGCGGTCTCTCCTACAATGAGCAGTTCTTC
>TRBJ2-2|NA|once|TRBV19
CASSMGGNTGELFF
TGTGCCAGTAGTATGGGGGGGAACACCGGGGAGCTGTTTTTT
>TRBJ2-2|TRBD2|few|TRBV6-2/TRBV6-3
CASSYRAGAGELFF
TGTGCCAGCAGTTACAGAGCGGGAGCCGGGGAGCTGTTTTTT
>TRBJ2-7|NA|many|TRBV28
CASSPTWSAYEQYF
TGTGCCAGCAGTCCGACGTGGAGCGCCTACGAGCAGTACTTC
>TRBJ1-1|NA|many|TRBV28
CASSLRGTIFVNTEAFF
TGTGCCAGCAGTTTACGCGGGACGATTTTTGTGAACACTGAAGCTTTCTTT
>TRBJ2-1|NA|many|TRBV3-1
CASSQDGYEQFF
TGTGCCAGCAGCCAAGATGGCTATGAGCAGTTCTTC